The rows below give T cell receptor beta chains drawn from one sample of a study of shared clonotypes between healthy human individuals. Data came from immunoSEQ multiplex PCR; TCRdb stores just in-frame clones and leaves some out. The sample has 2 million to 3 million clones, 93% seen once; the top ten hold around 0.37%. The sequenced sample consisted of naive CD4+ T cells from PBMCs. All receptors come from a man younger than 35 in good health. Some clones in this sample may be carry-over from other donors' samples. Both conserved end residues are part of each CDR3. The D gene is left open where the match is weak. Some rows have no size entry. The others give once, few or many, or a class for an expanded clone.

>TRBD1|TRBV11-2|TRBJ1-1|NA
TGTGCCAGCAGCTTACAGGGGGCGCGGAACACTGAAGCTTTCTTT
CASSLQGARNTEAFF
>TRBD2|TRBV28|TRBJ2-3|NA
TGTGCCAGCAGTCAGTCAGCGGGACTCGATACGCAGTATTTT
CASSQSAGLDTQYF
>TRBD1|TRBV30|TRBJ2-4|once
TGTGCCTGGAGTGTAGGTCAGGGGGACATTCAGTACTTC
CAWSVGQGDIQYF
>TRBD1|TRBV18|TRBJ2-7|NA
TGTGCCAGCTCAGAGGACAGGCTCGAGCAGTACTTC
CASSEDRLEQYF
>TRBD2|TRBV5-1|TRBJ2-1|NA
TGCGCCAGCAGCCCGGGGACTAGCGGGAGGGCCCTTTCCTACAATGAGCAGTTCTTC
CASSPGTSGRALSYNEQFF
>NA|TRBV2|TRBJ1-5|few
TGTGCCAGCAGTGACTTAAGGAATCAGCCCCAGCATTTT
CASSDLRNQPQHF
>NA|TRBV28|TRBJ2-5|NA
TGTGCCAGCAGTCCGGGCGTTGATTTAGGGGGAGAGACCCAGTACTTC
CASSPGVDLGGETQYF
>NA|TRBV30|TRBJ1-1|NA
TGTGCCTGGATCCTGCGCCCAGCTGAAGCTTTCTTT
CAWILRPAEAFF
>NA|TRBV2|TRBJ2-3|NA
TGTGCCAGCAGTGAAGAGGCGCCTAGGCTCACAGATACGCAGTATTTT
CASSEEAPRLTDTQYF
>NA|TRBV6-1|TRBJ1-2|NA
TGTGCCAGCGGAAGGGTGGAGATCAATGGCTACACCTTC
CASGRVEINGYTF
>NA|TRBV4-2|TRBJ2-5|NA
TGTGCCAGCAGCCAAGAATTAACCCTGTATGGGACCCAGTACTTC
CASSQELTLYGTQYF
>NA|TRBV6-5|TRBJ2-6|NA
TGTGCCAGCAGTGGGGCCAACGTCCTGACTTTC
CASSGANVLTF
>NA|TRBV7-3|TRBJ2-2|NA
TGTGCCAGCAGCCCTGACTCGGACATGGGGGAGCTGTTTTTT
CASSPDSDMGELFF
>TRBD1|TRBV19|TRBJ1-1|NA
TGTGCCAGTAGTAGAGGGACAGGGTTAACTGAAGCTTTCTTT
CASSRGTGLTEAFF
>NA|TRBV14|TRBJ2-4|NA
TGTGCCAGCAGCCCCCGAGGGTACGAGGGGGGCAAAAACATTCAGTACTTC
CASSPRGYEGGKNIQYF
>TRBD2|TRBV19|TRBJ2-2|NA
TGTGCCAGTTCCGGGACTAGCGGGAGACGGAGGAGGACCGGGGAGCTGTTTTTT
CASSGTSGRRRRTGELFF
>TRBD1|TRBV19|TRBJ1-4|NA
TGTGCCAGTAGTGCTACAGGGGCGGGTAATGAAAAACTGTTTTTT
CASSATGAGNEKLFF
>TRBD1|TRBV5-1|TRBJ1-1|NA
TGCGCCAGCAGCCGCCAAACAGGGGACACTGAAGCTTTCTTT
CASSRQTGDTEAFF
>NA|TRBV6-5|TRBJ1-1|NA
TGTGCCAGCAGCAGAAGCCCGATGAACACTGAAGCTTTCTTT
CASSRSPMNTEAFF
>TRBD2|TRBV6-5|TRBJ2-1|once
TGTGCCAGCACCTCGACTAGCGGGAGGGCTTTTGAGCAGTTCTTC
CASTSTSGRAFEQFF
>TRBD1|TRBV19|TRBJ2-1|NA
TGTGCCAGTATAAGGACAGGGAATGAGGGGTACAATGAGCAGTTCTTC
CASIRTGNEGYNEQFF
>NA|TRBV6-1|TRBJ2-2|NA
TGTGCCAGCAGTGAAATGGGGCAGGGGAACACCGGGGAGCTGTTTTTT
CASSEMGQGNTGELFF
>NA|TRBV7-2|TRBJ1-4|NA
TGTGCCAGCAGCTGGAGAGGGGGGAGAGGAGAAAAACTGTTTTTT
CASSWRGGRGEKLFF
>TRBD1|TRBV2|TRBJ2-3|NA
TGTGCCAGCAGTGTCGGACAGGGTACAGGTACGCAGTATTTT
CASSVGQGTGTQYF
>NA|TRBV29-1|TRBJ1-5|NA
TGCAGCGTCGGGACACACGATCAGCCCCAGCATTTT
CSVGTHDQPQHF
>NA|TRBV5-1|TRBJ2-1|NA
TGCGCCAGCAGCGGGAGGACGACCGGAAATGAGCAGTTCTTC
CASSGRTTGNEQFF
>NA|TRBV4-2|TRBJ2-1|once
TGTGCCAGCAGCCCTAATACTAGGGCCTACAATGAGCAGTTCTTC
CASSPNTRAYNEQFF
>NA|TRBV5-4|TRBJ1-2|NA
TGTGCCAGCAGCTTGGACTTATCGCAATCTGGCTACACCTTC
CASSLDLSQSGYTF
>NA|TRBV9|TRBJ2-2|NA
TGTGCCAGCAGCGTGGCCGGGGAGCTGTTTTTT
CASSVAGELFF
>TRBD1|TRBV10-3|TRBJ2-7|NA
TGTGCCATCAGTGGGGGACAGGGAGTTTACGAGCAGTACTTC
CAISGGQGVYEQYF
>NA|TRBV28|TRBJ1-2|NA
TGTGCCAGCAGTCCCCGACAGGGCTACACCTTC
CASSPRQGYTF
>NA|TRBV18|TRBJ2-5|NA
TGTGCCAGCTCACCGGTTGACGAGACCCAGTACTTC
CASSPVDETQYF
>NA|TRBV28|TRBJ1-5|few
TGTGCCAGCAGTTTATGGGGGCTCAATCAGCCCCAGCATTTT
CASSLWGLNQPQHF